The 28 T cell receptor beta chains in this list originate from one sample, sequenced in a study of T cells after yellow fever vaccination. TCRdb analysed the 5' RACE reads with MiXCR anew, one entry per CDR3 protein. The sample records 200,000 to 300,000 distinct CDR3 sequences, more than 6.5% being singletons. The material sequenced was CD4+ T cells sorted from PBMCs, taken on the day of the yellow fever booster vaccination. These receptor sequences come from a man aged 30-40 years who received the YFV17D yellow fever vaccine.

This clonotype has ten or more counts. In DNA form, the CDR3 reads TGCAGTGCTAGAGATCCCCGTCAGGGAGGTAGTTATGAGCAGTTCTTC. Translation: CSARDPRQGGSYEQFF. The chain uses TRBV20-1 and TRBJ2-1, with D possibly TRBD2 on 6 matching bases. With 0 bases removed from V and 8 bases from J, the gap between germline ends came to 20 bases. Germline V gives CDR1 DFQATT, CDR2 SNEGSKA (reference sequence). The CDR3 runs 16 residues.

There are many counts of this clonotype. The chain couples TRBV11-2 to TRBJ2-7, with 7 bases matching TRBD2. The CDR3 length is 15 residues. Losses at the gene ends were 2 bases for V and 2 bases for J; bases not matched to a gene: 6. Germline CDR1 SGHAT, CDR2 FQNNGV. Here the CDR3 DNA reads TGTGCCAGCAGCTTAAGTCGGGGGAGGGCCTACGAGCAGTACTTC. It is translated as CASSLSRGRAYEQYF.

The rearrangement uses TRBV30 and TRBJ2-1; perhaps TRBD2 as D (5 bases). CDR1 is GTSNPN and CDR2 is SVGIG in the germline V gene (reference sequence). The CDR3 has 13 residues. Trimming stripped 4 bases from V and 4 bases from J, with 11 bases between. Here the CDR3 reads CAWTRRLYNEQFF. The CDR3 nucleotides read TGTGCCTGGACCAGGAGACTATACAATGAGCAGTTCTTC.

This clonotype was counted at least ten times. This sequence joins TRBV7-2 and TRBJ2-3; D uncertain. The germline V and J ends were trimmed by 8 bases and 2 bases, with 8 bases remaining between them. Germline values: CDR1 SGHTA, CDR2 FQGNSA. The CDR3 has 12 residues. The CDR3 spells CASARPTDTQYF. Here the CDR3 DNA reads TGTGCCAGCGCCAGACCCACAGATACGCAGTATTTT.

A few counts support this clonotype. This sequence joins TRBV5-6 and TRBJ2-1; the D gene could be TRBD1 or TRBD2 (6 bases each). V gave up 1 base and J gave up 2 bases, with 13 bases separating them. The germline V gene encodes CDR1 SGHDT and CDR2 YYEEEE. The CDR3 has 16 residues. The CDR3 coding sequence is TGTGCCAGCAGCTTGAGAGGGGGGATTACCTACAATGAGCAGTTCTTC. Residues: CASSLRGGITYNEQFF.

There are many counts of this clonotype. The chain has TRBV7-2 and TRBJ2-3; D gene uncertain. CDR3 size: 15 residues. Germline CDR1 reads SGHTA; CDR2 reads FQGNSA. V lost 5 bases and J lost 0, with 12 bases in between. As DNA, the CDR3 is TGTGCCAGCAGCCCCCGCCCCCATAGCACAGATACGCAGTATTTT. Protein product: CASSPRPHSTDTQYF. The whole variable domain, filled in from reference TRBV7-2 and TRBJ2-3, reads GAGVSQSPSNKVTEKGKDVELRCDPISGHTALYWYRQSLGQGLEFLIYFQGNSAPDKSGLPSDRFSAERTGGSVSTLTIQRTQQEDSAVYLCASSPRPHSTDTQYFGPGTRLTVL.

V usage is TRBV20-1 and J usage is TRBJ2-7; D call uncertain. V lost 2 bases to trimming and J lost 2 bases, with 4 bases between them. In germline, CDR1 is DFQATT, CDR2 SNEGSKA (reference sequence). The CDR3 length is 11 residues. This CDR3 is CSARLTYEQYF. The CDR3 DNA reads as TGCAGTGCTAGACTAACCTACGAGCAGTACTTC.

This clonotype was recorded at least ten times. One end of the junction varies from germline; a read error may be responsible. The J gene is TRBJ2-5, the V gene TRBV20-1; 10 positions match TRBD2. Germline CDR1 is DFQATT and CDR2 is SNEGSKA (reference sequence). The CDR3 extends over 16 amino acids. As DNA, the CDR3 is TGCAGTGCTAGGGAGACTAGCGGGTTCTCTCAAGGGACCCAGTACTTC. Residues: CSARETSGFSQGTQYF.

This clonotype occurred a few times. This rearrangement joins TRBV11-2 to TRBJ2-3, with TRBD2 identical over 10 bases. Germline values: CDR1 SGHAT, CDR2 FQNNGV. The CDR3 consists of 15 residues. The J segment lost 4 bases and the V segment lost 4 bases, leaving 5 bases of the junction unmatched. This CDR3 reads CASSSIAGGPDTQYF. CDR3 in DNA: TGTGCCAGCAGCTCCATAGCGGGAGGCCCAGATACGCAGTATTTT.

This clonotype was observed many times. The chain employs TRBV7-4 and TRBJ2-7, with no clear D. V lost 2 bases to trimming and J lost 6 bases, with 11 bases between them. Germline V gene data show CDR1 as SGHVT and CDR2 as SQSDAQ. The CDR3 covers 13 residues. The CDR3, as DNA: TGTGCCAGCAGCTTAATCCTAGTCTGCGAGCAGTACTTC. Residues: CASSLILVCEQYF.

This clonotype was observed a handful of times. The rearrangement joins TRBV20-1 to TRBJ2-5; 12 nucleotides agree with TRBD2. V lost 2 bases to trimming and J lost 2 bases; unmatched junction nucleotides: 3. Germline CDR1 DFQATT, CDR2 SNEGSKA (reference sequence). There are 15 residues in the CDR3. DNA of the CDR3: TGCAGTGCTAGAAGGACTAGCGGGATTCAAGAGACCCAGTACTTC. Translated: CSARRTSGIQETQYF.

The J gene is TRBJ2-1, the V gene TRBV7-7; D assignment may be TRBD1 or TRBD2 (5 bases each). Germline CDR1 reads SSHAT; CDR2 reads FNYEAQ (reference sequence). The CDR3 has 13 amino acids. V lost 3 bases and J 9 bases, leaving 12 bases between the germline ends. This chain's CDR3 is CASSFGAFGEQFF. DNA for the CDR3: TGTGCCAGCAGCTTCGGGGCCTTCGGTGAGCAGTTCTTC. Based on the CDR3 plus reference TRBV7-7 and TRBJ2-1, the full variable domain is GAGVSQSPRYKVTKRGQDVTLRCDPISSHATLYWYQQALGQGPEFLTYFNYEAQPDKSGLPSDRFSAERPEGSISTLTIQRTEQRDSAMYRCASSFGAFGEQFFGPGTRLTVL.

This clonotype was seen many times. The rearrangement uses TRBV11-1 and TRBJ2-2; tentatively, D is TRBD1 or TRBD2 (5 bases each). The V gene's germline CDR1 is SGHAT and CDR2 FQDESV (reference sequence). The germline V and J ends were trimmed by 9 bases and 7 bases, with 30 bases remaining between them. This CDR3 is built from 18 residues. The CDR3 bases are TGTGCCAGTTCGGGCACAGGTGCGTTGATGAGGGACGGCGGGGAGCTGTTTTTT. Amino acids: CASSGTGALMRDGGELFF. Drawing the rest from reference TRBV11-1 and TRBJ2-2, the complete variable domain is EAEVAQSPRYKITEKSQAVAFWCDPISGHATLYWYRQILGQGPELLVQFQDESVVDDSQLPKDRFSAERLKGVDSTLKIQPAELGDSAMYLCASSGTGALMRDGGELFFGEGSRLTVL.

This clonotype was counted a few times. The chain couples TRBV15 to TRBJ2-3; D is unclear. V was shortened by 0 bases and J by 0 bases, with 7 bases between the two germline ends. Germline values: CDR1 LNHNV, CDR2 YYDKDF (reference sequence). The CDR3 sequence is 15 residues long. The DNA for the CDR3 is TGTGCCACCAGCAGAGATGACCATAGCACAGATACGCAGTATTTT. Translating it yields CATSRDDHSTDTQYF.

This clonotype was detected ten times or more. The chain is built from TRBV12-3 or TRBV12-4 and TRBJ1-6; 10 nucleotides match TRBD1. This CDR3 is built from 16 residues. The J segment lost 7 bases and the V segment lost 5 bases, leaving 8 bases of the junction unmatched. CDR3 DNA sequence: TGTGCCAGCAGTCCGGAGGAGGGACAGGGGAATTCACCCCTCCACTTT. Translation gives CASSPEEGQGNSPLHF.

The rearrangement joins TRBV18 to TRBJ1-5; possible D gene TRBD1, 6 bases. The CDR3 runs to 17 residues. The V end was cut by 1 base, the J end by 7 bases, with 20 bases between. CDR1 and CDR2 from the germline V gene are KGHSH and LQKENI. The CDR3, as DNA: TGTGCCAGCTCACCACTTAACCCCGGGCCCGGGGGCCAGCCCCAGCATTTT. Residues: CASSPLNPGPGGQPQHF.

The chain joins TRBV5-4 to TRBJ2-1, with D tentatively TRBD2 (5 bases). Trimming removed 4 bases at V and 7 bases at J, with 12 bases between. Germline CDR1 and CDR2: SGHNT and YYREEE (reference sequence). The CDR3 length is 13 residues. The CDR3 sequence is CASSGNGINEQFF. For the CDR3, the DNA is TGTGCCAGCAGCGGCAACGGGATAAATGAGCAGTTCTTC. The full variable domain, in which reference TRBV5-4 and TRBJ2-1 provide the parts outside the CDR3, is ETGVTQSPTHLIKTRGQQVTLRCSSQSGHNTVSWYQQALGQGPQFIFQYYREEENGRGNFPPRFSGLQFPNYSSELNVNALELDDSALYLCASSGNGINEQFFGPGTRLTVL.

This clonotype was counted many times. The chain uses TRBV19 and TRBJ2-7, with 9 bases that match TRBD2. The CDR3 loop spans 13 amino acids. The trim removed 9 bases at V and 7 bases at J, leaving 10 bases unmatched. In germline, CDR1 is LNHDA, CDR2 SQIVND (reference sequence). CDR3 amino acids: CASAIAGDGEQYF. DNA of the CDR3: TGTGCCAGCGCAATAGCGGGAGACGGAGAGCAGTACTTC.

This clonotype appeared many times. V usage is TRBV7-6 and J usage is TRBJ2-2; TRBD1 aligns across 8 bases. The CDR3 runs 14 residues. J gave up 8 bases and V 2 bases, and 4 bases lay outside the gene matches. The germline CDR1 and CDR2 sequences are SGHVS and FNYEAQ. This CDR3 is CASSLSRGLGELFF. Here the CDR3 DNA reads TGTGCCAGCAGCTTATCCAGGGGGCTTGGGGAGCTGTTTTTT. The full variable domain, its missing parts supplied by reference TRBV7-6 and TRBJ2-2, is GAGVSQSPRYKVTKRGQDVALRCDPISGHVSLYWYRQALGQGPEFLTYFNYEAQQDKSGLPNDRFSAERPEGSISTLTIQRTEQRDSAMYRCASSLSRGLGELFFGEGSRLTVL.

The chain couples TRBV3-1 to TRBJ2-1; D might be TRBD2 (5 bases). This CDR3 region has 16 residues. Trimming stripped 0 bases from V and 0 bases from J, with 9 bases between. CDR1 LGHDT and CDR2 YNNKEL come from the germline V gene (reference sequence). DNA of the CDR3: TGTGCCAGCAGCCAAGATCCGGGAACCTCCTACAATGAGCAGTTCTTC. Translation gives CASSQDPGTSYNEQFF.

This clonotype was observed many times. The chain couples TRBV29-1 to TRBJ2-4; the match to TRBD1 covers 8 bases. Per the germline V gene, CDR1 is SQVTM and CDR2 is ANQGSEA. The CDR3 runs to 11 residues. Trimming removed 6 bases from V and 7 bases from J; junction bases left unmatched: 2. This chain's CDR3 is CSVRQGNIQYF. The CDR3 nucleotides are TGCAGCGTAAGACAGGGGAACATTCAGTACTTC.

This clonotype was counted many times. This rearrangement joins TRBV7-2 to TRBJ2-5, with unresolved D. Germline CDR1 is SGHTA and CDR2 is FQGNSA. The CDR3 consists of 15 residues. The V gene lost 1 base and the J gene lost 5 bases, with 14 bases spanning the gap. For the CDR3, the DNA is TGTGCCAGCAGCTTAGGGCTGCTCTGGTTGGAGACCCAGTACTTC. This gives the protein CASSLGLLWLETQYF.

This clonotype has a handful of counts. The chain joins TRBV20-1 to TRBJ2-7; 7 bases line up with TRBD1. This CDR3 has 16 residues. V lost 0 bases, J lost 2 bases, and 10 bases stayed unmatched. Germline CDR1 reads DFQATT; CDR2 reads SNEGSKA (reference sequence). The CDR3 nucleotides read TGCAGTGCTAGAGATGCCCGGACAGGCGAGACCTACGAGCAGTACTTC. Residues: CSARDARTGETYEQYF.

Many counts were recorded for this clonotype. This chain connects TRBV7-9 to TRBJ2-3; D unresolved. The CDR3 is 14 residues long. The germline gives CDR1 SEHNR, CDR2 FQNEAQ (reference sequence). The V gene lost 5 bases and the J gene lost 15 bases, with 24 bases spanning the gap. The CDR3 DNA reads TGTGCCAGCAGCCCACCGACCCCCCTTCACGGCGGCTATTTT. Its translation is CASSPPTPLHGGYF.

This chain links TRBV18 with TRBJ1-1; D gene unclear. Germline V gives CDR1 KGHSH, CDR2 LQKENI. The CDR3 extends over 13 amino acids. Deletions cut 3 bases from V and 6 bases from J, with 11 bases between. This CDR3 reads CASSPREKSEAFF. CDR3 in DNA: TGTGCCAGCTCACCGCGGGAGAAGTCTGAAGCTTTCTTT.

The chain is built from TRBV20-1 and TRBJ2-3, with 13 bases identical to TRBD2. CDR3 length: 15 residues. After removal of 5 bases from V and 2 bases from J, the junction contained 4 bases not matched to a gene. Germline CDR1 and CDR2: DFQATT and SNEGSKA (reference sequence). DNA of the CDR3: TGCAGTGCTCGGGGGACTAGCGGGACCACAGATACGCAGTATTTT. Protein product: CSARGTSGTTDTQYF.

This clonotype was observed a few times. The chain combines TRBV5-6 with TRBJ1-2; D unresolved. V was cut by 5 bases and J by 3 bases, with 14 bases left in between. Germline V CDR1 and CDR2: SGHDT, YYEEEE. The length of the CDR3 is 14 residues. This CDR3 is CASSRETWDYGYTF. The DNA of the CDR3 is TGTGCCAGCAGTAGGGAGACTTGGGACTATGGCTACACCTTC. Full variable domain (remainder filled in from reference TRBV5-6 and TRBJ1-2): DAGVTQSPTHLIKTRGQQVTLRCSPKSGHDTVSWYQQALGQGPQFIFQYYEEEERQRGNFPDRFSGHQFPNYSSELNVNALLLGDSALYLCASSRETWDYGYTFGSGTRLTVV.

The chain joins TRBV19 to TRBJ2-5, with a weak D call TRBD2 (6 bases). The CDR3 length is 13 residues. V lost 8 bases and J lost 1, with 11 bases in between. The V gene's germline CDR1 is LNHDA and CDR2 SQIVND (reference sequence). The chain's CDR3 is CASGGTFQETQYF. CDR3 bases: TGTGCCAGTGGAGGGACTTTCCAAGAGACCCAGTACTTC.